The 32 T cell receptor beta chains below were found in one sample sequenced in a study of cytomegalovirus exposure and HLA in healthy donors. It was with 60 Vbeta and 13 Jbeta primers that the PCR ran. The assay was immunoSEQ multiplex PCR, and TCRdb's table has in-frame clones only and misses some. The sample shows about 200,000 clones, 75% to 90% of them seen only once. Sequencing was performed on PBMCs. Receptor source: a woman aged 45 to 65 in good health and CMV-seropositive.

The chain uses TRBV27 and TRBJ2-1, with 7 bases that match TRBD1. Germline CDR1 and CDR2: MNHEY and SMNVEV (reference sequence). The CDR3 is 15 amino acids. The ends lost 7 bases at V and 6 bases at J; junction bases unmatched: 12. This chain's CDR3 is CASTKQGRVGNEQFF. CDR3 DNA: TGTGCCAGCACCAAACAGGGGCGAGTTGGCAATGAGCAGTTCTTC.

The chain couples TRBV7-2 to TRBJ2-3; weak D call: TRBD2 (6 bases). Trimming shortened V by 5 bases and J by 0 bases, and 12 bases separated the two germline ends. This CDR3 is built from 15 residues. Germline lookup yields CDR1 SGHTA and CDR2 FQGNSA. DNA for the CDR3: TGTGCCAGCAGCCCTAGCGTTTCTAGCACAGATACGCAGTATTTT. It is translated as CASSPSVSSTDTQYF.

CDR3 loop: CASRDRVINEKLFF. The CDR3 coding sequence is TGTGCCAGCAGAGACAGGGTAATTAATGAAAAACTGTTTTTT. V is TRBV2 and J is TRBJ1-4, with 7 nucleotides matching TRBD1. After removal of 6 bases from V and 4 bases from J, the junction contained 5 bases not matched to a gene. The CDR3 loop spans 14 amino acids. Germline lookup yields CDR1 SNHLY and CDR2 FYNNEI.

This chain uses TRBV9 with TRBJ2-7; 12 bases are a match to TRBD2. V trimming: 3 bases; J trimming: 3 bases; junction bases outside the gene matches: 19. The CDR3 length is 20 residues. Germline V gene sequence: CDR1 SGDLS, CDR2 YYNGEE. DNA for the CDR3: TGTGCCAGCAGCGCCCCCCCAATCCAACTAGCGGGGGGTATCTTCTACGAGCAGTACTTC. It is translated as CASSAPPIQLAGGIFYEQYF.

This chain connects TRBV29-1 to TRBJ2-2; possible D gene TRBD2, 5 bases. The CDR3 runs 15 residues. The V gene's germline CDR1 is SQVTM and CDR2 ANQGSEA. V was clipped by 5 bases and J by 0 bases, with 13 bases between them. Here the CDR3 reads CSVRGIRSNTGELFF. CDR3 DNA sequence: TGCAGCGTTCGAGGGATACGATCGAACACCGGGGAGCTGTTTTTT.

This clone was counted a single time. V usage is TRBV5-1 and J usage is TRBJ2-1; 7 bases agree with TRBD1. Germline lookup yields CDR1 SGHRS and CDR2 YFSETQ. Trimming cost V 7 bases and J 1 base; bases outside gene matches: 20. This CDR3 spans 19 amino acids. CDR3 sequence: CASATDGDSSLPSYNEQFF. The CDR3 coding sequence is TGCGCCAGCGCTACTGACGGGGACAGCTCTCTTCCTTCCTACAATGAGCAGTTCTTC.

The rearrangement joins TRBV5-1 to TRBJ1-1, with TRBD1 matching 7 bases. This CDR3 comprises 14 residues. Germline V gives CDR1 SGHRS, CDR2 YFSETQ. The ends lost 3 bases at V and 1 base at J; junction bases unmatched: 3. CDR3 protein: CASSWGTANTEAFF. In nucleotides, the CDR3 is TGCGCCAGCAGCTGGGGGACAGCGAACACTGAAGCTTTCTTT.

V usage is TRBV29-1 and J usage is TRBJ2-3; the D gene is possibly TRBD1 (5 bases). This CDR3 region has 13 residues. Germline CDR1 reads SQVTM; CDR2 reads ANQGSEA. V was clipped by 6 bases and J by 2 bases, with 12 bases between them. CDR3 sequence: CSVLRQSTDTQYF. The CDR3 region has the DNA TGCAGCGTGCTGCGACAGTCCACAGATACGCAGTATTTT.

This clone was picked up a small number of times. Other DNA sequences in the same sample also yield this CDR3. The chain couples TRBV18 to TRBJ2-3; 12 bases map to TRBD2. Germline-derived CDR1 and CDR2 are KGHSH and LQKENI. The CDR3 is made up of 16 amino acids. J gave up 5 bases and V 3 bases, and 6 bases lay outside the gene matches. The CDR3: CASSPPASGGGDTQYF. The CDR3 nucleotides are TGTGCCAGCTCACCCCCGGCTAGCGGGGGGGGAGATACGCAGTATTTT.

J is TRBJ2-5 and V is TRBV7-2; the D gene is possibly TRBD1 (8 bases). The J call may be wrong; the DNA end is better matched by TRBJ2-7. This CDR3 has 15 residues. Germline V gene sequence: CDR1 SGHTA, CDR2 FQGNSA. The chain's CDR3 is CASSEQGGIGDEQYF. The CDR3 DNA reads as TGTGCCAGCAGCGAACAGGGGGGGATTGGAGACGAGCAGTACTTC.

This CDR3 is CASRYTGGNQPQHF. CDR3 DNA sequence: TGTGCCAGCAGATATACAGGGGGCAATCAGCCCCAGCATTTT. The V gene is TRBV2, the J gene TRBJ1-5, with 7 bases matching TRBD1. V dropped 6 bases and J dropped 2; count of bases not matched to a gene: 4. Germline values: CDR1 SNHLY, CDR2 FYNNEI. CDR3 size: 14 residues.

The chain links TRBV7-2 to TRBJ1-1; D ambiguous. CDR3 size: 16 residues. Germline V CDR1 and CDR2: SGHTA, FQGNSA. V was trimmed by 7 bases and J by 0 bases, leaving 18 bases between them. This CDR3 is CASTHFEGPMNTEAFF. CDR3 nucleotide sequence: TGTGCCAGCACCCATTTCGAGGGCCCCATGAACACTGAAGCTTTCTTT.

This chain links TRBV7-9 with TRBJ2-6; 9 nucleotides align to TRBD1. The CDR3 covers 18 residues. Germline-derived CDR1 and CDR2 are SEHNR and FQNEAQ (reference sequence). V lost 3 bases, J lost 0 bases, and 6 bases stayed unmatched. The DNA of the CDR3 is TGTGCCAGCAGCTTGAGACAGGGGGAGTTCTCTGGGGCCAACGTCCTGACTTTC. This sequence encodes CASSLRQGEFSGANVLTF.

This chain joins TRBV13 and TRBJ2-7; no clear D gene. The CDR3 loop spans 16 amino acids. Germline-derived CDR1 and CDR2 are PRHDT and FYEKMQ (reference sequence). Trimming removed 3 bases at V and 2 bases at J, with 17 bases between. The CDR3: CASSFDRVSHTYEQYF. The CDR3 DNA follows: TGTGCCAGCAGCTTCGACCGGGTCTCCCACACCTACGAGCAGTACTTC.

The count of this clone is one. The V call is TRBV29-1, the J call TRBJ2-3, with a tentative D call TRBD1 (6 bases). Between the trimmed V and J ends, which lost 6 bases and 4 bases, there was a span of 26 bases. The germline V gene has CDR1 SQVTM and CDR2 ANQGSEA. The CDR3 has 17 residues. For the CDR3, the DNA is TGCAGCGTGACCACAGGGAATTGGCACTCAGGGTCAGATACGCAGTATTTT. Translation: CSVTTGNWHSGSDTQYF.

This clone was counted a few times. The rearrangement uses TRBV10-3 and TRBJ2-2; D remains ambiguous. Germline V gene lookup returns CDR1 ENHRY and CDR2 SYGVKD. CDR3 size: 14 residues. V lost 5 bases to trimming and J lost 3 bases, with 10 bases between them. CDR3 nucleotides: TGTGCCATCAGTACGGGTGTATACACCGGGGAGCTGTTTTTT. It encodes CAISTGVYTGELFF.

This clone was recorded a few times. The chain employs TRBV19 and TRBJ2-3; TRBD2 is a possible D gene (5 bases). The CDR3 contains 15 residues. V dropped 6 bases and J dropped 4 bases, with 17 bases sitting between them. Germline CDR1 and CDR2: LNHDA and SQIVND (reference sequence). CDR3 coding DNA: TGTGCCAGTAGCGACGGGGTTCGTAGTCCAGATACGCAGTATTTT. The encoded protein is CASSDGVRSPDTQYF.

The gene calls are TRBV5-1 and TRBJ1-1; TRBD1 aligns across 7 bases. Trimming removed 4 bases from V and 8 bases from J; junction bases left unmatched: 11. The CDR3 has 14 amino acids. CDR1 is SGHRS, CDR2 YFSETQ, per germline. CDR3 residues: CASSPTGGGREAFF. The CDR3, as DNA: TGCGCCAGCAGCCCGACAGGAGGGGGCCGAGAAGCTTTCTTT.

The chain recombines TRBV7-3 with TRBJ2-7; maybe TRBD1 (5 bases). CDR1 is SGHTA, CDR2 FQGTGA, per germline. This CDR3 is 15 amino acids long. Trimming took 0 bases from V and 0 from J, leaving 9 bases between them. The CDR3 protein is CASSLTGQASYEQYF. In DNA form, the CDR3 reads TGTGCCAGCAGCTTAACCGGACAAGCCTCCTACGAGCAGTACTTC.

The V gene is TRBV29-1, the J gene TRBJ2-7, with D perhaps matching TRBD2 (7 bases). The V gene's germline CDR1 is SQVTM and CDR2 ANQGSEA. This CDR3 spans 12 amino acids. Trimming pared 3 bases from V and 5 bases from J, leaving 11 bases between. Written as DNA, the CDR3 is TGCAGCGTTGATGGGGGGGCTGACGAGCAGTACTTC. Translation gives CSVDGGADEQYF.

In its sample, this clone was seen a few times. CDR3 protein: CASSLAPGMGAGYTF. CDR3 nucleotides: TGTGCCAGCAGCTTAGCTCCAGGAATGGGGGCCGGCTACACCTTC. The V and J genes are TRBV11-1 and TRBJ1-2, with D perhaps matching TRBD1 (6 bases). Germline V CDR1 and CDR2: SGHAT, FQDESV (reference sequence). V dropped 0 bases and J dropped 8 bases, with 16 bases sitting between them. The CDR3 has 15 residues.

The chain employs TRBV4-3 and TRBJ2-1, with D unresolved. Germline V gene sequence: CDR1 LGHNA, CDR2 YSLEER. V was clipped by 1 base and J by 10 bases, with 8 bases between them. This CDR3 comprises 12 residues. The CDR3 sequence is CASSQVNGEQFF. CDR3 in DNA: TGCGCCAGCAGCCAAGTGAACGGGGAGCAGTTCTTC.

The table lists this clone with a few counts. This sequence joins TRBV7-9 and TRBJ2-3; 8 bases map to TRBD2. This CDR3 contains 16 residues. V was pared by 5 bases and J by 3 bases, with 10 bases of the junction left unmatched. The germline V gene encodes CDR1 SEHNR and CDR2 FQNEAQ (reference sequence). The CDR3 region has the DNA TGTGCCAGCAGCCTTACGGGCGGGAGGAGTACAGATACGCAGTATTTT. Translated: CASSLTGGRSTDTQYF. The full variable domain, rest sourced from reference TRBV7-9 and TRBJ2-3, is DTGVSQNPRHKITKRGQNVTFRCDPISEHNRLYWYRQTLGQGPEFLTYFQNEAQLEKSRLLSDRFSAERPKGSFSTLEIQRTEQGDSAMYLCASSLTGGRSTDTQYFGPGTRLTVL.

The chain links TRBV9 to TRBJ2-3; 10 bases fit TRBD2. Germline values: CDR1 SGDLS, CDR2 YYNGEE. The CDR3 extends over 16 amino acids. After removal of 1 base from V and 1 base from J, the junction contained 3 bases not matched to a gene. The CDR3 DNA follows: TGTGCCAGCAGCGTACTAGCGGGGGCGGGCACAGATACGCAGTATTTT. Translating it yields CASSVLAGAGTDTQYF.

The sample holds one count of this clone. The genes are TRBV6-4 and TRBJ2-2; 7 nucleotides line up with TRBD1. V trimming: 3 bases; J trimming: 4 bases; junction bases outside the gene matches: 5. This CDR3 is built from 15 residues. CDR1 is MRHNA, CDR2 SNTAGT, per germline. In DNA form, the CDR3 reads TGTGCCAGCAGTGAAGGACAGGCCTTCACCGGGGAGCTGTTTTTT. Protein: CASSEGQAFTGELFF.

The chain couples TRBV11-2 to TRBJ1-4, with a possible D match to TRBD1 (5 bases). Germline assignment: CDR1 SGHAT and CDR2 FQNNGV. Between the trimmed V and J ends, which lost 5 bases and 5 bases, there was a span of 12 bases. The CDR3 extends over 14 amino acids. CDR3 loop: CASSPSTVNEKLFF. The CDR3 DNA is TGTGCCAGCAGCCCATCGACAGTGAATGAAAAACTGTTTTTT.

The J gene is TRBJ2-1, the V gene TRBV28; the match to TRBD2 covers 9 bases. V gave up 6 bases and J gave up 3 bases; unmatched junction bases: 18. In germline, CDR1 is MDHEN, CDR2 SYDVKM. The CDR3 contains 19 residues. This CDR3 is CASRRATKTGLAGYNEQFF. The CDR3 DNA reads TGTGCCAGCAGACGTGCAACCAAAACGGGACTAGCAGGCTACAATGAGCAGTTCTTC.

This sequence joins TRBV14 and TRBJ1-2; D gene unclear. The CDR3 has 12 amino acids. Germline loops: CDR1 SGHDN, CDR2 FVKESK. Between the trimmed V and J ends, which lost 0 bases and 4 bases, there was a span of 3 bases. The CDR3 spells CASSQDGYGYTF. CDR3 in DNA: TGTGCCAGCAGCCAAGACGGCTATGGCTACACCTTC.

The rearrangement links TRBV9 to TRBJ2-3; 10 bases match TRBD2. This CDR3 has 16 residues. After removal of 0 bases from V and 5 bases from J, the junction contained 6 bases not matched to a gene. Germline V gene sequence: CDR1 SGDLS, CDR2 YYNGEE. The CDR3 DNA reads as TGTGCCAGCAGCGTAGGTTCTAGCGGGAGCTTAGATACGCAGTATTTT. It yields the protein CASSVGSSGSLDTQYF.

J is TRBJ2-3 and V is TRBV29-1, with TRBD1 matching 7 bases. CDR1 is SQVTM, CDR2 ANQGSEA, per germline. The CDR3 spans 15 residues. V lost 4 bases, J lost 0 bases, and 7 bases stayed unmatched. The CDR3: CSVGPGGFSTDTQYF. As DNA, the CDR3 is TGCAGCGTTGGTCCAGGGGGTTTTAGCACAGATACGCAGTATTTT.

This chain joins TRBV28 and TRBJ1-5, with 7 bases matching TRBD1. Trimming took 1 base from V and 5 from J; bases not matched to a gene: 5. CDR1 MDHEN and CDR2 SYDVKM come from the germline V gene. This CDR3 has 15 amino acids. The CDR3 DNA reads TGTGCCAGCAGTTTATCCCGGCAGGGGGATCAGCCCCAGCATTTT. It translates to CASSLSRQGDQPQHF.

CDR3: CASSSGLAGLTDTQYF. CDR3 sequence (DNA): TGCGCCAGCAGCTCGGGACTAGCGGGACTCACAGATACGCAGTATTTT. This rearrangement joins TRBV5-1 to TRBJ2-3, with 13 bases fitting TRBD2. The CDR3 sequence is 16 residues long. Germline trimming cut 3 bases from V and 2 bases from J; bases unmatched to any gene: 3. Looked up from germline, CDR1 is SGHRS and CDR2 is YFSETQ.